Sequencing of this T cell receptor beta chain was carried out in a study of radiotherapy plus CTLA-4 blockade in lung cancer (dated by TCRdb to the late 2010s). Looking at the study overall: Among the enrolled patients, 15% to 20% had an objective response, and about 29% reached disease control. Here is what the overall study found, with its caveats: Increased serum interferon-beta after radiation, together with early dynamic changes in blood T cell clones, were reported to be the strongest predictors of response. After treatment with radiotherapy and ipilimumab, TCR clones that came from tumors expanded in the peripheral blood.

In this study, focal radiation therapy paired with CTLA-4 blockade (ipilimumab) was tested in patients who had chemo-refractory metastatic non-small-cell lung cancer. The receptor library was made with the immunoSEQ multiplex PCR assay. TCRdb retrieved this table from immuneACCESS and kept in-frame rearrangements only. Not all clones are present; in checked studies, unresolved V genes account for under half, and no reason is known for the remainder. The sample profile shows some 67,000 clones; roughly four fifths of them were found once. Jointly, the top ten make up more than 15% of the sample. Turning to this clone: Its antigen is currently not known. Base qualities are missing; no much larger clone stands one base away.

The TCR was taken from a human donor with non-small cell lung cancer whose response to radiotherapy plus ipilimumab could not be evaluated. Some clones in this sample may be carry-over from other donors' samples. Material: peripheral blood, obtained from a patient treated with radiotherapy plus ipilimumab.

The CDR3 protein: CASSRTGSGGYNEQFF. The DNA sequence is given as TGCGCCAGCAGCAGGACGGGGAGCGGGGGGTACAATGAGCAGTTCTTC. The V and J genes are TRBV5-1 and TRBJ2-1, with 9 junctional bases fitting TRBD2. Taken from the germline V gene, the CDR1 and CDR2 loops are SGHRS and YFSETQ. V has 4 bases trimmed and J has 4 bases trimmed; junction bases matching no gene number 9. From cysteine to phenylalanine, the CDR3 is 16 amino acids long. Only the CDR3 region is kept as DNA, spanning 48 bases read in frame from base 1.